The 27 T cell receptor beta chains given below trace back to one sample, sequenced in a study of graft-versus-host responses after intestinal transplantation. Profiling relied on immunoSEQ multiplex PCR, and the TCRdb table lists in-frame clones only, not all of them. This table holds about 90,000 clones, about 94% found once. For these receptors, no antigen is known. The starting material was unstimulated CD4+ T cells sorted from spleen or lymph node cells, obtained before transplant. The receptors stem from a human donor who was the organ donor for an intestinal transplant.

The rearrangement links TRBV16 to TRBJ2-1; 9 positions match TRBD1. Trimming cost V 1 base and J 6 bases; bases outside gene matches: 4. This CDR3 is built from 15 residues. Germline CDR1 and CDR2: KGHSY and FQNENV. The CDR3 is CASSQYRGQTNEQFF. The DNA for the CDR3 is TGTGCCAGCAGCCAATACAGGGGGCAAACCAATGAGCAGTTCTTC.

The rearrangement uses TRBV6-6 and TRBJ2-7; 9 bases are shared with TRBD1. Losses at the gene ends were 5 bases for V and 0 bases for J; bases not matched to a gene: 5. Germline V gene data show CDR1 as MNHNY and CDR2 as SVGAGI (reference sequence). The CDR3 runs to 15 residues. The CDR3 nucleotides read TGTGCCAGCAGTACGGGGACAGGGAGCTCCTACGAGCAGTACTTC. Amino acid sequence: CASSTGTGSSYEQYF.

The V call is TRBV7-2, the J call TRBJ1-5, with 8 positions matching TRBD1. The CDR3 extends over 16 amino acids. CDR1 is SGHTA and CDR2 is FQGNSA in the germline V gene. V was pared by 2 bases and J by 3 bases, with 6 bases of the junction left unmatched. The CDR3 bases are TGTGCCAGCAGCTTACGAGGACAGGGATTCAATCAGCCCCAGCATTTT. It encodes CASSLRGQGFNQPQHF.

The CDR3 DNA is TGTGCCAGCAGTGCAGGCCCCGGGACAGGGCAATACGAGCAGTACTTC. This translates into CASSAGPGTGQYEQYF. This chain links TRBV27 with TRBJ2-7; 9 nucleotides agree with TRBD1. The germline V gene encodes CDR1 MNHEY and CDR2 SMNVEV (reference sequence). Unmatched junction bases numbered 12, after V lost 5 bases and J lost 4 bases. The CDR3 spans 16 residues.

The genes are TRBV6-5 and TRBJ1-4; D gene ambiguous. Germline loops: CDR1 MNHEY, CDR2 SVGAGI. The CDR3 has 14 amino acids. The V end lost 6 bases, the J end lost 5 bases, and 13 bases lay between the germline ends. The CDR3 coding sequence is TGTGCCAGCAGCAGGTCTGAGGAGAATGAAAAACTGTTTTTT. Its protein is CASSRSEENEKLFF.

The chain employs TRBV12-5 and TRBJ1-1; no reliable D call. CDR1 is LGHNT, CDR2 FRNRAP, per germline. The length of the CDR3 is 15 residues. Between the trimmed V and J ends, which lost 0 bases and 0 bases, there was a span of 8 bases. CDR3 amino acids: CASGLVLGLNTEAFF. The CDR3 DNA is TGTGCTAGTGGTTTGGTATTAGGGTTGAACACTGAAGCTTTCTTT.

In this sample, this clone turned up once. The rearrangement links TRBV5-1 to TRBJ1-1; possible D gene TRBD1, 5 bases. This CDR3 comprises 14 residues. Germline V gene lookup returns CDR1 SGHRS and CDR2 YFSETQ. The V end was cut by 1 base, the J end by 6 bases, with 13 bases between. CDR3 coding DNA: TGCGCCAGCAGCTTGTGGGGGACGGACCCTGAAGCTTTCTTT. Translation gives CASSLWGTDPEAFF.

The gene calls are TRBV11-3 and TRBJ2-2, with D hard to call. Germline V gene data show CDR1 as SGHNT and CDR2 as YENEEA. The CDR3 covers 16 residues. The V and J ends lost 1 base and 0 bases respectively, with 9 bases between them. Here the CDR3 DNA reads TGTGCCAGCAGCTTAGGGAAGTCCTCGAACACCGGGGAGCTGTTTTTT. Residues: CASSLGKSSNTGELFF.

The chain recombines TRBV4-3 with TRBJ2-7, with a weak D call TRBD1 (6 bases). CDR3 length: 14 residues. Trimming cost V 0 bases and J 6 bases, with 12 bases left between them. Germline assignment: CDR1 LGHNA and CDR2 YSLEER. The CDR3 bases are TGCGCCAGCAGCCAAGAATGGGAAGGGGGCGAGCAGTACTTC. This gives the protein CASSQEWEGGEQYF.

This chain joins TRBV9 and TRBJ1-1, with D hard to call. CDR1 and CDR2 from the germline V gene are SGDLS and YYNGEE. The CDR3 has 13 residues. Between the trimmed V and J ends, which lost 3 bases and 0 bases, there was a span of 6 bases. CDR3 DNA sequence: TGTGCCAGCAGCGGACACCTGAACACTGAAGCTTTCTTT. Its protein is CASSGHLNTEAFF.

This sequence joins TRBV28 and TRBJ2-1; the D is unclear. Trimming took 5 bases from V and 1 from J, leaving 12 bases between them. This CDR3 has 15 amino acids. Germline V gene data show CDR1 as MDHEN and CDR2 as SYDVKM. CDR3 nucleotide sequence: TGTGCCAGCAGTCCCGTCACGGCTTCCTACAATGAGCAGTTCTTC. Encoded protein: CASSPVTASYNEQFF.

The gene calls are TRBV11-2 and TRBJ1-2; 9 bases are a match to TRBD1. The V segment lost 5 bases and the J segment 8 bases; nucleotides outside the gene matches: 9. CDR1 and CDR2 from the germline V gene are SGHAT and FQNNGV. CDR3 length: 14 amino acids. CDR3 amino acids: CASSPNRGQYGYTF. The CDR3 bases are TGTGCCAGCAGCCCAAACAGGGGGCAGTACGGCTACACCTTC.

The V gene is TRBV19, the J gene TRBJ2-7; 10 positions agree with TRBD1. The germline V gene encodes CDR1 LNHDA and CDR2 SQIVND (reference sequence). After removal of 4 bases from V and 6 bases from J, the junction contained 6 bases not matched to a gene. CDR3 length: 14 residues. CDR3: CASSTDRGISEQYF. CDR3 DNA sequence: TGTGCCAGTAGTACGGACAGGGGGATAAGCGAGCAGTACTTC.

The J gene is TRBJ2-5, the V gene TRBV7-9; no reliable D call. From germline, CDR1 is SEHNR and CDR2 FQNEAQ (reference sequence). Trimming stripped 0 bases from V and 2 bases from J, with 10 bases between. The CDR3 loop spans 15 amino acids. The chain's CDR3 is CASSLALSRQETQYF. In nucleotides, the CDR3 is TGTGCCAGCAGCTTAGCGCTAAGCAGGCAAGAGACCCAGTACTTC.

This chain links TRBV19 with TRBJ2-6; D perhaps matches TRBD1 (5 bases). Deletions cut 3 bases from V and 1 base from J, with 10 bases between. The CDR3 runs to 16 residues. From germline, CDR1 is LNHDA and CDR2 SQIVND (reference sequence). The CDR3 region is CASSIQQGSGANVLTF. The CDR3 DNA reads as TGTGCCAGTAGTATCCAGCAGGGTTCTGGGGCCAACGTCCTGACTTTC. The variable domain in full, with the rest retrieved from reference TRBV19 and TRBJ2-6, is DGGITQSPKYLFRKEGQNVTLSCEQNLNHDAMYWYRQDPGQGLRLIYYSQIVNDFQKGDIAEGYSVSREKKESFPLTVTSAQKNPTAFYLCASSIQQGSGANVLTFGAGSRLTVL.

The chain couples TRBV29-1 to TRBJ2-1; D is possibly TRBD1 (5 bases). The CDR3 covers 11 residues. The V and J ends lost 7 bases and 8 bases respectively, with 12 bases between them. Germline CDR1 SQVTM, CDR2 ANQGSEA. This CDR3 reads CSAKGLYEQFF. The CDR3, as DNA: TGCAGCGCTAAGGGGCTTTATGAGCAGTTCTTC.

The gene calls are TRBV6-6 and TRBJ1-2; a weak D match, TRBD1 (6 bases). Trimming removed 6 bases from V and 7 bases from J, with 18 bases in between. Germline CDR1 reads MNHNY; CDR2 reads SVGAGI (reference sequence). The CDR3 extends over 14 amino acids. The CDR3 loop is CASSLDGQLSGYTF. For the CDR3, the DNA is TGTGCCAGCAGCCTAGACGGACAGCTGAGTGGCTACACCTTC.

This rearrangement joins TRBV6-5 to TRBJ1-6, with a possible D match to TRBD1 (5 bases). With 2 bases removed from V and 8 bases from J, the gap between germline ends came to 7 bases. Per the germline V gene, CDR1 is MNHEY and CDR2 is SVGAGI. The CDR3 runs 13 residues. CDR3 nucleotide sequence: TGTGCCAGCAGTTACGGGGGGGATTCACCCCTCCACTTT. As protein: CASSYGGDSPLHF.

The chain is built from TRBV30 and TRBJ1-4; a weak D match, TRBD1 (5 bases). Looked up from germline, CDR1 is GTSNPN and CDR2 is SVGIG (reference sequence). V dropped 0 bases and J dropped 10 bases, with 9 bases sitting between them. The CDR3 runs 12 residues. The CDR3 coding sequence is TGTGCCTGGAGTGTCCGCGGGGGAAAACTGTTTTTT. Translating it yields CAWSVRGGKLFF.

J is TRBJ2-7 and V is TRBV15; unclear D gene. V lost 0 bases and J lost 5, with 8 bases in between. The CDR3 extends over 13 amino acids. Germline loops: CDR1 LNHNV, CDR2 YYDKDF (reference sequence). The CDR3, as DNA: TGTGCCACCAGCAGAGAATCTGTACACGAGCAGTACTTC. The encoded protein is CATSRESVHEQYF. Full variable domain (remainder filled in from reference TRBV15 and TRBJ2-7): DAMVIQNPRYQVTQFGKPVTLSCSQTLNHNVMYWYQQKSSQAPKLLFHYYDKDFNNEADTPDNFQSRRPNTSFCFLDIRSPGLGDTAMYLCATSRESVHEQYFGPGTRLTVT.

The V and J genes are TRBV9 and TRBJ1-6; a weak D match, TRBD1 (5 bases). This CDR3 has 16 amino acids. Trimming left V 0 bases short and J 6 bases short, with 13 bases between. Germline-derived CDR1 and CDR2 are SGDLS and YYNGEE. The DNA for the CDR3 is TGTGCCAGCAGCGTAGGAGTGGGACGGACTAATTCACCCCTCCACTTT. As protein: CASSVGVGRTNSPLHF. Filled out from reference TRBV9 and TRBJ1-6, the complete variable domain reads DSGVTQTPKHLITATGQRVTLRCSPRSGDLSVYWYQQSLDQGLQFLIQYYNGEERAKGNILERFSAQQFPDLHSELNLSSLELGDSALYFCASSVGVGRTNSPLHFGNGTRLTVT.

The chain uses TRBV18 and TRBJ1-4; D call uncertain. The CDR3 consists of 16 residues. CDR1 and CDR2 (germline): KGHSH, LQKENI. Trimming left V 5 bases short and J 7 bases short, with 20 bases between. The DNA for the CDR3 is TGTGCCAGCTCATCAAACCTCGGGGAACTAAGTGAAAAACTGTTTTTT. Translated: CASSSNLGELSEKLFF.

Written as DNA, the CDR3 is TGCGCCAGCAGCCCGGGTGGGAGCTATAACTATGGCTACACCTTC. It translates to CASSPGGSYNYGYTF. The V and J genes are TRBV5-1 and TRBJ1-2; D uncertain. Germline-derived CDR1 and CDR2 are SGHRS and YFSETQ. The CDR3 loop spans 15 amino acids. V was trimmed by 4 bases and J by 1 base, leaving 14 bases between them.

This chain uses TRBV7-2 with TRBJ1-3, with D tentatively TRBD1 (6 bases). From germline, CDR1 is SGHTA and CDR2 FQGNSA. Between the trimmed V and J ends, which lost 5 bases and 4 bases, there was a span of 12 bases. CDR3 length: 14 amino acids. DNA for the CDR3: TGTGCCAGCAGCCTCGACAGGTCGGGAAACACCATATATTTT. It is translated as CASSLDRSGNTIYF.

The V gene is TRBV30, the J gene TRBJ2-1; D gene unclear. Trimming left V 7 bases short and J 8 bases short, with 9 bases between. Germline V gives CDR1 GTSNPN, CDR2 SVGIG (reference sequence). This CDR3 contains 10 residues. The CDR3 spells CASGIYEQFF. The CDR3 DNA is TGTGCCTCGGGCATTTATGAGCAGTTCTTC.

The sample holds one count of this clone. This chain connects TRBV7-3 to TRBJ1-1; D gene uncertain. The CDR3 consists of 14 residues. Trimming pared 5 bases from V and 3 bases from J, leaving 13 bases between. Germline loops: CDR1 SGHTA, CDR2 FQGTGA. CDR3 loop: CASSARPGYTEAFF. The CDR3 region has the DNA TGTGCCAGCAGCGCCCGTCCTGGGTACACTGAAGCTTTCTTT.

This chain joins TRBV10-3 and TRBJ1-1; the D is unclear. Looked up from germline, CDR1 is ENHRY and CDR2 is SYGVKD. The CDR3 has 15 residues. The ends were cut back, 4 bases at V and 4 bases at J, with 16 bases in the middle. CDR3 bases: TGTGCCATCAGTGTGGACGGCGGAGGGAGCACTGAAGCTTTCTTT. This gives the protein CAISVDGGGSTEAFF.